The text below deals with one T cell receptor beta chain. Its binding antigen is unknown. Base qualities are missing; no much larger clone stands one base away. These data originate in a study of technical replicates of blood from a few donors (dated 2017 in TCRdb). From the cysteine through the phenylalanine, the CDR3 covers 15 amino acids. Of all the DNA, just the CDR3 is kept, 45 bases in frame from base 1. The germline V gene specifies SGHRS as CDR1 and YFSETQ as CDR2. For this chain, trimming is 4 bases at the V end and 5 bases at the J end, and the number of junction bases without a gene match is 7. The library was obtained by the immunoSEQ multiplex PCR assay. TCRdb took this table from immuneACCESS and kept in-frame rearrangements with V and J called. Such tables lack part of the clones; where checked against another copy, unresolved V genes explain under half of the gap, and the rest is unexplained. This sample has 45,000 to 55,000 clones in its table, and about 96% of those were observed once. 0.35% to 0.45% of the sample is held by the ten biggest clonotypes.

Recombination linked TRBV5-1 to TRBJ2-1; TRBD2 fits 9 bases in the junction. What was sequenced was T cells isolated from PBMCs. The receptor comes from a human donor in good health. The CDR3: CASSIRLAEHNEQFF. The DNA sequence is given as TGCGCCAGCAGCATAAGACTAGCGGAGCACAATGAGCAGTTCTTC.